The T cell receptor beta chain described here comes from a study of T-cell reconstitution after alpha-beta-depleted transplantation in children listed by TCRdb under 2016. Background for the entire study: T-cell immune reconstitution after TCRalphabeta/CD19-depleted allogeneic hematopoietic cell transplantation in children was quantitatively tracked in the study by means of TCR repertoire profiling. The investigation overall reported the following: The apparently early recovery of alphabetaT-cell counts about two months after transplant reportedly depended on only several hundred rapidly expanded clones that came from non-depleted graft cells. In some patients, the high TCRbeta diversity seen at day 60 was put down to recipient T cells and intrathymic progenitors that had survived conditioning. The frequencies of hyperexpanded clones fell over the following months, and after one year, T-cell counts and TCRbeta diversity were mostly attributed to newly produced T cells.

To prepare the library, PCR was applied. The data were produced on an Illumina HiSeq 2500. TCR libraries were prepared with molecular barcoding, using unique molecular identifiers to normalize TCRbeta repertoire quantification. Using fastp at Q25 and MiXCR, TCRdb reprocessed the public reads and kept productive beta chains. Rows with a matching CDR3 protein are joined into one entry that keeps the most common DNA and genes. The sample yields approximately 500,000 distinct CDR3 sequences; 8% to 11% were counted once. The ten largest make up around 2.2% of the sample. Taken from the germline V gene (reference sequence), the CDR1 and CDR2 loops are SGHKS and YYEKEE. Including the terminal cysteine and phenylalanine, the CDR3 comprises 15 residues. This entry keeps only the CDR3 DNA: 45 bases, framed from base 1. V is cut by 0 bases and J by 6 bases, and the space between the germline ends is 13 bases.

This clonotype was counted ten times or more. Its antigen target is currently unknown. Nothing much larger sits one base from this clone, and base qualities are not available. The treatment or condition label of this sample denotes: allogeneic hematopoietic cell transplantation with graft depleted of TCRalphabeta T cells and CD19 B cells. The transplant recipients were children given TCRalphabeta/CD19-depleted allogeneic hematopoietic cell grafts. The TCR sequence derives from a child between 2 and 9 years old with inherited bone marrow failure, due to receive a stem cell transplant. The input for sequencing was PBMCs, taken before TCRalphabeta/CD19-depleted stem cell transplant. The chain is made from TRBV5-5 and TRBJ1-5; 6 matching bases give a weak D call of TRBD1. The CDR3 loop reads CASSLAWGASQPQHF. The DNA is as follows: TGTGCCAGCAGCTTGGCCTGGGGGGCCAGTCAGCCCCAGCATTTT.